This T cell receptor beta chain was identified in a study of blood T cell repertoires in COVID-19. Study-wide background: The origin of the acute and convalescent COVID-19 samples was the United States, Italy and Spain. Sample material is recorded as cDNA or gDNA derived from T cells, B-cell-depleted T cells, or PBMCs.

Methods used by the authors: Estimates of nucleated cell counts were drawn from the amplification of reference gene primers. Generated by immunoSEQ multiplex PCR, the TCRdb table keeps only in-frame clones and is missing some. V, J and clone size reflect that table, while D and trimming were determined from the DNA. In the table there are approximately 360,000 clones, 88% of which are singletons. The germline V gene has CDR1 SGHNT and CDR2 YYREEE (reference sequence). The CDR3 is 17 amino acids. Losses at the gene ends were 1 base for V and 0 bases for J; bases not matched to a gene: 6. What was sequenced was PBMCs or T cells enriched from blood (not recorded which). The chain combines TRBV5-4 with TRBJ2-1; 8 bases fit TRBD2. The sequence derives from a woman under 40 with acute COVID-19. The DNA for the CDR3 is TGTGCCAGCAGCTTGACGGCGGGGGGCAGCTCCTACAATGAGCAGTTCTTC. Translated: CASSLTAGGSSYNEQFF.